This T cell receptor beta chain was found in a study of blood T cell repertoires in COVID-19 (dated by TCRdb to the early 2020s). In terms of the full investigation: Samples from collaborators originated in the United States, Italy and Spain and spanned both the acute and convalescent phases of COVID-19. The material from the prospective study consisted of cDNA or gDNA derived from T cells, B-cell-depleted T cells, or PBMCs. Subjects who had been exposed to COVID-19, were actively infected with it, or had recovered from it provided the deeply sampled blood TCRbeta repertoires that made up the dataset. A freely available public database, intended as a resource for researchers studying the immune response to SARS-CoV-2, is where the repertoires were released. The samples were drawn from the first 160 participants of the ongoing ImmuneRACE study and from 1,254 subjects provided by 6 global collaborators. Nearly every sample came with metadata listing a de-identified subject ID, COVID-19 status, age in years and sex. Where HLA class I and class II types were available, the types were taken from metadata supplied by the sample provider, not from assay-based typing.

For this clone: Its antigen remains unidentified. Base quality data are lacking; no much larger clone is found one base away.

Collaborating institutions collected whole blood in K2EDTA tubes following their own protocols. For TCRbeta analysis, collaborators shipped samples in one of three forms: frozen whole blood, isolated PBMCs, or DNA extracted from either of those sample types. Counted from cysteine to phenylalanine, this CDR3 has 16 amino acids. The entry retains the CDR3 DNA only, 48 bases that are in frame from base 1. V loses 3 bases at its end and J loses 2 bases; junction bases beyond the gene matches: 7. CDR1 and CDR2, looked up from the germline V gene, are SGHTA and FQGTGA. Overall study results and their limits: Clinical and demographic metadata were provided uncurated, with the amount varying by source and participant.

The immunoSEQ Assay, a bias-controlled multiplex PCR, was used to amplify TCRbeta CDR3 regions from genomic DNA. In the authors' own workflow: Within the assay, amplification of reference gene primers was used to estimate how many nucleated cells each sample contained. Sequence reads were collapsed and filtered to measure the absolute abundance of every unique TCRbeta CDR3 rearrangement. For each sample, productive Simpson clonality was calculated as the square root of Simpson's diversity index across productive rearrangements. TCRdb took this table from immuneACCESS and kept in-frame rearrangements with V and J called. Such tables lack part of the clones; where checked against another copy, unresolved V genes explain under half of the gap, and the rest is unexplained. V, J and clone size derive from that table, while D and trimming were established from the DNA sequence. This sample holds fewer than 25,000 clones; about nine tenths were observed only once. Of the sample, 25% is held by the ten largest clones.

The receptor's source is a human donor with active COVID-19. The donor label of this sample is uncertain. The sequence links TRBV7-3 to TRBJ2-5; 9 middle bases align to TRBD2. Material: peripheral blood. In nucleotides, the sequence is TGTGCCAGCAGCTTCTCCGTGACTAGCGGACAAGAGACCCAGTACTTC. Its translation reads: CASSFSVTSGQETQYF.